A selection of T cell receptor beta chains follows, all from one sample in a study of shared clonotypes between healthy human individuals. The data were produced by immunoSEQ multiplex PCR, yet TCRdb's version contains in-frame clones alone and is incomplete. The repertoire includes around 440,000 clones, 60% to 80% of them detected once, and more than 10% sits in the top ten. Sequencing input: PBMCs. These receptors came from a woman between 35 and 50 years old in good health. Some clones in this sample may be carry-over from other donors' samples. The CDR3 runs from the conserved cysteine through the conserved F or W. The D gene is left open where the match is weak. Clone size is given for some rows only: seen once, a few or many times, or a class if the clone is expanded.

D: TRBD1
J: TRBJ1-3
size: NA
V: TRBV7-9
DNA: TGTGCCAGCAGCCCCGACAGGGGGTTCTCTGGAAACACCATATATTTT
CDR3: CASSPDRGFSGNTIYF

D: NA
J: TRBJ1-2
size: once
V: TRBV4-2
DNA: TGTGCCAGCAGCCAAGAATATCGCGGCTACACCTTC
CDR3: CASSQEYRGYTF

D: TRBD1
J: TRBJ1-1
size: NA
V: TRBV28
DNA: TGTGCCAGCAGACTACAGGGGCTGAGCACTGAAGCTTTCTTT
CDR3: CASRLQGLSTEAFF

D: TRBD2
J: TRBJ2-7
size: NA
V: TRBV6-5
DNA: TGTGCCAGCAGTCCCGGGACTAGCGGGAGCGACGAGCAGTACTTC
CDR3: CASSPGTSGSDEQYF

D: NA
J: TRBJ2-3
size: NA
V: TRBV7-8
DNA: TGTGCCAGCAGCTTCGACCAGCCCCATAGCACAGATACGCAGTATTTT
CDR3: CASSFDQPHSTDTQYF

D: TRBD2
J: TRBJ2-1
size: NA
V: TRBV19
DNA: TGTGCCAGTAGGGACCGCGGACTAGCGGGAGGCTATGAGCAGTTCTTC
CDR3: CASRDRGLAGGYEQFF

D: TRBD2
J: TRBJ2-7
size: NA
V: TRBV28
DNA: TGTGCCAGCTGCCCCTCTAGCGGGACCCCCTACGAGCAGTACTTC
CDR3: CASCPSSGTPYEQYF

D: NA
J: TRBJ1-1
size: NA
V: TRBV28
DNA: TGTGCCAGCAGTTTCTCTGGCGAGGTAGCTGAAGCTTTCTTT
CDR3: CASSFSGEVAEAFF

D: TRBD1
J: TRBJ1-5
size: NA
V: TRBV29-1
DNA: TGCAGCGTTGAAGAGGAGACAGGGATGGGCCAGCCCCAGCATTTT
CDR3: CSVEEETGMGQPQHF

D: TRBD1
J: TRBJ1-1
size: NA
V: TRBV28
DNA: TGTGCCGCGGGACAGGGGGCTGTCGGGAACACTGAAGCTTTCTTT
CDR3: CAAGQGAVGNTEAFF

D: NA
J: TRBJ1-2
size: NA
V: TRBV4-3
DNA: TGCGCCAGCAGCCAAGGGCGGGGAGGCTATGGCTACACCTTC
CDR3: CASSQGRGGYGYTF

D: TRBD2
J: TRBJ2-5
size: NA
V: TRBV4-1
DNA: TGCGCCAGCAGCCAAGAAAGACGACTAGCGGGAGGGGAGGAGACCCAGTACTTC
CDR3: CASSQERRLAGGEETQYF

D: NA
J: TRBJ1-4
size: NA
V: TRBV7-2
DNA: TGTGCCAGCAGCTTGGGACGCCGCCAAGGTGAAAAACTGTTTTTT
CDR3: CASSLGRRQGEKLFF

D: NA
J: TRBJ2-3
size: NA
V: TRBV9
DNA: TGTGCCAGCAGCGTAGTGAGGGCAGATACGCAGTATTTT
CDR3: CASSVVRADTQYF

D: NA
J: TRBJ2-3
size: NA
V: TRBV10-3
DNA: TGTGCCATCAGTGATAGGGGGACTCCTTCAGATACGCAGTATTTT
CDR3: CAISDRGTPSDTQYF

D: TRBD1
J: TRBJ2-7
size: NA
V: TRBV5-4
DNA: TGTGCCAGCAGCTCCCGGACAGGGGGCGAGCAGTACTTC
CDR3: CASSSRTGGEQYF

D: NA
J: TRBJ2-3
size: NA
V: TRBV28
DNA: TGTGCCAGCAGTTTATTTTCAGCCACAGATACGCAGTATTTT
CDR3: CASSLFSATDTQYF

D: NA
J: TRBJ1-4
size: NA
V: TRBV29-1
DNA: TGCAGCGTTGGAATGGCTAATGAAAAACTGTTTTTT
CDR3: CSVGMANEKLFF

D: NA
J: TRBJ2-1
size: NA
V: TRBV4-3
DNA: TGCGCCAGCAGCCAAGGACTAGTGGTGTACAATGAGCAGTTCTTC
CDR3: CASSQGLVVYNEQFF

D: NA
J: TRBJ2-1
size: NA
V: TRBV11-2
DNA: TGTGCCAGCAGCCTGTCCCCCAACCTAAATGAGCAGTTCTTC
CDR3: CASSLSPNLNEQFF

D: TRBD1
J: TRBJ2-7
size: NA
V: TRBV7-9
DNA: TGTGCCAGCAGCCCAGGGGGTAGAGGCCGAACCTACGAGCAGTACTTC
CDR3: CASSPGGRGRTYEQYF

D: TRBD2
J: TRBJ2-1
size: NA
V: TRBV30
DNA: TGTGCCTGGAGTCCTGGGACTAGTAGGGATGAGCAGTTCTTC
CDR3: CAWSPGTSRDEQFF

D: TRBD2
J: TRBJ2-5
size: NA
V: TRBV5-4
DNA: TGTGCCGGCAGTACGAAAGCGGGAGGGCCTAGTGGGGAGACCCAGTACTTC
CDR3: CAGSTKAGGPSGETQYF

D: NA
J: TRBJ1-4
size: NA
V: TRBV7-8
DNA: TGTGCCAGCAGCCACCACGGGGCCGCAACTAATGAAAAACTGTTTTTT
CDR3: CASSHHGAATNEKLFF

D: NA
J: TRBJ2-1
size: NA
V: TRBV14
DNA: TGTGCCAGCACCCTAGGTACACCATTCTCCTACAATGAGCAGTTCTTC
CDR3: CASTLGTPFSYNEQFF

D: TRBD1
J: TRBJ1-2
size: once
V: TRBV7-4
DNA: TGTGCCAGCAGCCCGGGACAGGGGCGCCGCCATGGCTACACCTTC
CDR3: CASSPGQGRRHGYTF

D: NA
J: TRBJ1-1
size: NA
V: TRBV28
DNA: TGTGCCAGCAGTTTTCCCTCCATGGGGCAACCTGAAGCTTTCTTT
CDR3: CASSFPSMGQPEAFF

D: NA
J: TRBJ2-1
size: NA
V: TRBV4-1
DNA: TGCGCCAGCAGCCAAGATCCGTCTAGCCGGCATGAGCAGTTCTTC
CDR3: CASSQDPSSRHEQFF

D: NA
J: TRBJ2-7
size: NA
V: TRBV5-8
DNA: TGTGCCAGCAGCCCCCCGCGGGACAATCCCTACGAGCAGTACTTC
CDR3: CASSPPRDNPYEQYF

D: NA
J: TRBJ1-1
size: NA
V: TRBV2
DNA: TGTGCCTCGACCAGGGAGGGGGACACTGAAGCTTTCTTT
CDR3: CASTREGDTEAFF

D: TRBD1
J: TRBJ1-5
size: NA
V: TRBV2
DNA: TGTGCCAGCAGAGACAGGGGATGGGATCAGCCCCAGCATTTT
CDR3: CASRDRGWDQPQHF

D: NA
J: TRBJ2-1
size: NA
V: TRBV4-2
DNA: TGTGCCAGCAGCCAAGATGGGGGCGGAACCTACAATGAGCAGTTCTTC
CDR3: CASSQDGGGTYNEQFF

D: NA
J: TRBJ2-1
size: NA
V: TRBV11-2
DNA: TGTGCCAGCAGCTTCAGCGGGTACTCCTACAATGAGCAGTTCTTC
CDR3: CASSFSGYSYNEQFF

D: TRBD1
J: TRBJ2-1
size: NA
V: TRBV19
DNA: TGTGCCAGTAGTAAAGAAGGGGGCTTTGGCTACAATGAGCAGTTCTTC
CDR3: CASSKEGGFGYNEQFF

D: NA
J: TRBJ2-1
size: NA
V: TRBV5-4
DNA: TGTGCCAGCAGCTCCCCCGGGGGACAGCTATACAATGAGCAGTTCTTC
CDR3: CASSSPGGQLYNEQFF

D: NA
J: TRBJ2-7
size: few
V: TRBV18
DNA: TGTGCCAGCTCACCCCCCGCGGCTCCTTCCTACGAGCAGTACTTC
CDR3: CASSPPAAPSYEQYF

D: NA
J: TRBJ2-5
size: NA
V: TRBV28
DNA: TGTGCCAGCAGTTCCCTCTCCAGCGGGCTCACAGAGACCCAGTACTTC
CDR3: CASSSLSSGLTETQYF

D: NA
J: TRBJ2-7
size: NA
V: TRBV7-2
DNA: TGTGCCAGCAGCTTAGGTGCTCGAGGGTCCTACGAGCAGTACTTC
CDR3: CASSLGARGSYEQYF

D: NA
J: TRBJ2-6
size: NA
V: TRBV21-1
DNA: TGTGCCAGCAACCTGGGACAGGGGAACACTACTGGGGCCAACGTCCTGACTTTC
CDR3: CASNLGQGNTTGANVLTF

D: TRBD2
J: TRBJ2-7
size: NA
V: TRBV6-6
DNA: TGTGCCAGCAGTCCCGGGAGGGCCTTTTACGAGCAGTACTTC
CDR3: CASSPGRAFYEQYF

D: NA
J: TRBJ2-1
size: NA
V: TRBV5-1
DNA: TGCGCCAGCAAGGGACTCCAAGGGATGTCGTACAATGAGCAGTTCTTC
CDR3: CASKGLQGMSYNEQFF

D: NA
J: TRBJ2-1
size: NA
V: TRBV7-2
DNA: TGTGCCAGCAGCTCCATCCCCGAGAGTGGAAATGAGCAGTTCTTC
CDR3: CASSSIPESGNEQFF

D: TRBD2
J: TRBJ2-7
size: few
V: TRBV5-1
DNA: TGCGCCAGCAGGTTGGCTAGCGGGATGTACGAGCAGTACTTC
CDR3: CASRLASGMYEQYF

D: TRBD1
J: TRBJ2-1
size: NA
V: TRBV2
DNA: TGTGCCAGCAGTGAATTTGGGGGACAGGGGGTCAATGAGCAGTTCTTC
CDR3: CASSEFGGQGVNEQFF

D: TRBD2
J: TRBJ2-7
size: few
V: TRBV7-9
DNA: TGTGCCAGCAGCTTAGATACTAGCGGGAGTAAGGTTGCTTACGAGCAGTACTTC
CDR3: CASSLDTSGSKVAYEQYF

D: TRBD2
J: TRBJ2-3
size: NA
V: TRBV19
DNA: TGTGCCAGTAGGGCCGGGGGGGGACTTACAGATACGCAGTATTTT
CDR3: CASRAGGGLTDTQYF

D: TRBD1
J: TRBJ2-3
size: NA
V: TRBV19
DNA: TGTGCCAGTAGTACAAGACAGGGGGGGTTGGATACGCAGTATTTT
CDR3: CASSTRQGGLDTQYF

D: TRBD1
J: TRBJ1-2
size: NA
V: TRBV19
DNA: TGTGCCAGTAGACGGACAGGGGGCAATGGCTACACCTTC
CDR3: CASRRTGGNGYTF

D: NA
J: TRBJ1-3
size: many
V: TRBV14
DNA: TGTGCCAGCAGCCAAGTTGGGAACAGCCGCTCTGGAAACACCATATATTTT
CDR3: CASSQVGNSRSGNTIYF

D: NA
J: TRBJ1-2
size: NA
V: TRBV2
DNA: TGTGCCAGCAGTGCCGGGGGGAACTATGGCTACACCTTC
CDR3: CASSAGGNYGYTF

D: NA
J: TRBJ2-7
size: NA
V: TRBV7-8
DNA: TGTGCCAGCAGCCCTGACCCGACGTACGAGCAGTACTTC
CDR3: CASSPDPTYEQYF

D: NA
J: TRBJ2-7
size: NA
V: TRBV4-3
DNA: TGCGCCAGCAGCCAAGATGGTCGGGGTTACGAGCAGTACTTC
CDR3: CASSQDGRGYEQYF

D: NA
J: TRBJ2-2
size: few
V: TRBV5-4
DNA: TGTGCCAGCAGCTTGGGGGAGCGGGTCACCGGGGAGCTGTTTTTT
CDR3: CASSLGERVTGELFF

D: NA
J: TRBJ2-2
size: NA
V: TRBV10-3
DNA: TGTGCCATCAGTGAGTCGAGGAACGGGGAGCTGTTTTTT
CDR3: CAISESRNGELFF

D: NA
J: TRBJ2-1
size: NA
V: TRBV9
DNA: TGTGCCAGCAGCGTCCGGGACCCTTCCTACAATGAGCAGTTCTTC
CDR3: CASSVRDPSYNEQFF

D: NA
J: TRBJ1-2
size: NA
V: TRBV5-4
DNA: TGTGCCAGCAGCTTCCAGTCAGCCCCGGGTGGCTACACCTTC
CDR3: CASSFQSAPGGYTF

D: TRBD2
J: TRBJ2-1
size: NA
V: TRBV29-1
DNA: TGCAGCGTTGGCGGGGGGACAAAAACTTGGCAGTTCTTC
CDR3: CSVGGGTKTWQFF

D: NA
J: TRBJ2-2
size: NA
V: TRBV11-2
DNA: TGTGCCAGCAGCTTAGGAGGCCTCCTCAGCAGGGAGCTGTTTTTT
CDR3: CASSLGGLLSRELFF

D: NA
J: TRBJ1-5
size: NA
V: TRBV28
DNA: TGTGCCAGCAGTGGTCAAGGGGGTGGTAATCAGCCCCAGCATTTT
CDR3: CASSGQGGGNQPQHF